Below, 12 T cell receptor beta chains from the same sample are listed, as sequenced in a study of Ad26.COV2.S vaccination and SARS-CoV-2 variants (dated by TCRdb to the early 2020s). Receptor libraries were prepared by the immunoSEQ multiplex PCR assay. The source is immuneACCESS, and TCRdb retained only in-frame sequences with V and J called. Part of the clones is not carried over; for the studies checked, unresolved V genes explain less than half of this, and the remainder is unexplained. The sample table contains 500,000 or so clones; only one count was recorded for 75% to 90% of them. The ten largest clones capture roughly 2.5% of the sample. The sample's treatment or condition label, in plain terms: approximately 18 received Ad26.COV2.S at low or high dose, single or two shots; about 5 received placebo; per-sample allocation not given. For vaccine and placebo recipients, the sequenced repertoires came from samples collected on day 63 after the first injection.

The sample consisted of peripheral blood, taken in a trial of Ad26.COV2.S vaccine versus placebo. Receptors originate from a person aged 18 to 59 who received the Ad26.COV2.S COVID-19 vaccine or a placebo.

The CDR3 nucleotides are TGTGCCAGCAGCCATGGACTAGCGGATACAGATACGCAGTATTTT. Translating it yields CASSHGLADTDTQYF. This chain uses TRBV7-8 with TRBJ2-3, with 10 bases lining up with TRBD2. The CDR3 consists of 15 residues. With V trimmed by 5 bases and J by 3 bases, 5 bases remained unmatched. CDR1 is SGHVS, CDR2 FQNEAQ, per germline.

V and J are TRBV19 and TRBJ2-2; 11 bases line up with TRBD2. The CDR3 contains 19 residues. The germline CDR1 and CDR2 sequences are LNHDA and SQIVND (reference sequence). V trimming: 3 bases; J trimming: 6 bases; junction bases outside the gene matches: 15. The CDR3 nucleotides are TGTGCCAGTAGTATGATCGGGTTACTAGCGGGAGTCTGGGCCGGGGAGCTGTTTTTT. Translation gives CASSMIGLLAGVWAGELFF.

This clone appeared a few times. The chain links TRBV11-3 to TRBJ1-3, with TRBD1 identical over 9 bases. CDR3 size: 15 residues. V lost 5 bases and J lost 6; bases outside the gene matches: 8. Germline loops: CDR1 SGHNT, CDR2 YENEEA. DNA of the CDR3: TGTGCCAGCAGCAAGGGACAGGGAGGCGAAAACACCATATATTTT. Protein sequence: CASSKGQGGENTIYF.

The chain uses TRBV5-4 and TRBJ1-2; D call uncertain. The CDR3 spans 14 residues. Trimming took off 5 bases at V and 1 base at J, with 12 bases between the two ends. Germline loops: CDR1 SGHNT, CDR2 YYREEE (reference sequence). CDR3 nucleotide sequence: TGTGCCAGCAGGGTGAGAGGGATTAACTATGGCTACACCTTC. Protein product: CASRVRGINYGYTF.

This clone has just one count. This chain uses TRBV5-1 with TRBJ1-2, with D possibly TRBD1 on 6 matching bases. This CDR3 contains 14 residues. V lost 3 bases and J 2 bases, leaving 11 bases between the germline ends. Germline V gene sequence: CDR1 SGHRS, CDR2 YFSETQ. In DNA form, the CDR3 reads TGCGCCAGCAGCTCGACAGGAGGAAACTATGGCTACACCTTC. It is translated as CASSSTGGNYGYTF.

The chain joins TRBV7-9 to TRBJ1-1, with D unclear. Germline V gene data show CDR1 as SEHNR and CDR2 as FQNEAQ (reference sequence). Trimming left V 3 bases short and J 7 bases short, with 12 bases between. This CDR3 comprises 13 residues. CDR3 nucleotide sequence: TGTGCCAGCAGCTTTACAAGCCAAGGTGAAGCTTTCTTT. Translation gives CASSFTSQGEAFF.

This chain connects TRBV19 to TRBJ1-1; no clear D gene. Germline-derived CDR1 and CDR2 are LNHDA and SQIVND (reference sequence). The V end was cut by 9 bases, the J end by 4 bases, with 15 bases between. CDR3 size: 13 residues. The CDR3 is CASGVRAGTEAFF. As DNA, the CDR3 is TGTGCCAGCGGGGTCCGGGCGGGCACTGAAGCTTTCTTT.

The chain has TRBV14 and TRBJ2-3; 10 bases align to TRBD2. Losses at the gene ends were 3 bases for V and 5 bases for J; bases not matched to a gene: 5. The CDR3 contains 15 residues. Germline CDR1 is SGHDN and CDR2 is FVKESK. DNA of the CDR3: TGTGCCAGCAGCCACCCAGCGGGGGGGGTAGATACGCAGTATTTT. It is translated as CASSHPAGGVDTQYF.

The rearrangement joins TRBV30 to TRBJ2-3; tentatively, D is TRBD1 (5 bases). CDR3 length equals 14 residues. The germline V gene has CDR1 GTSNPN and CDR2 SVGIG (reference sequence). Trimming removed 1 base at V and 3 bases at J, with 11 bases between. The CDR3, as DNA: TGTGCCTGGAGTGATTACAGGTCAACAGATACGCAGTATTTT. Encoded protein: CAWSDYRSTDTQYF.

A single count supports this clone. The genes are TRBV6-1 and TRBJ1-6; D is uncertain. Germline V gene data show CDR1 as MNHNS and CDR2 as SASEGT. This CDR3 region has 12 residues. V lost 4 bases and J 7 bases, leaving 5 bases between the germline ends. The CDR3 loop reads CASSVANSPLHF. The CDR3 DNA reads TGTGCCAGCAGTGTAGCGAATTCACCCCTCCACTTT.

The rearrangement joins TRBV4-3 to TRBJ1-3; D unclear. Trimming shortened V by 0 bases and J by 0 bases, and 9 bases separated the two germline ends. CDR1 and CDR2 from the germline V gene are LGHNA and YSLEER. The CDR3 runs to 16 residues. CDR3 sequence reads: CASSQDHGDSGNTIYF. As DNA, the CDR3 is TGCGCCAGCAGCCAAGATCACGGAGACTCTGGAAACACCATATATTTT.

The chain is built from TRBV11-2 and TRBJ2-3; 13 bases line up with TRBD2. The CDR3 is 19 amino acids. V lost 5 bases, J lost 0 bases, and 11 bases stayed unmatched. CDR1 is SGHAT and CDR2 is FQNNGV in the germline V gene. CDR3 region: CASSPMPGLAGTSTDTQYF. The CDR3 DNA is TGTGCCAGCAGCCCAATGCCGGGACTAGCGGGGACTAGCACAGATACGCAGTATTTT.